The 15 T cell receptor beta chains in this list originate from one sample, sequenced in a study of T-cell memory formation after mild COVID-19. TCRdb re-analysed the 5' RACE reads in MiXCR, keeping a single row per CDR3 protein. The sample lists about 340,000 distinct CDR3 sequences, approximately 15% occurring once. Material: PBMCs or a T cell subset sorted from them (not recorded which). These receptors came from a man in his late teens or twenties who had mild COVID-19 (a few samples of this study predate the infection). Cell type and time point are not known.

V usage is TRBV9 and J usage is TRBJ1-3, with unresolved D. The CDR3 covers 14 residues. V lost 1 base and J 0 bases, leaving 5 bases between the germline ends. CDR1 and CDR2 (germline): SGDLS, YYNGEE. The CDR3 here is CASSVMGSGNTIYF. The CDR3 coding sequence is TGTGCCAGCAGCGTAATGGGCTCTGGAAACACCATATATTTT.

V usage is TRBV4-2 and J usage is TRBJ2-5; 12 nucleotides agree with TRBD2. CDR3 length equals 15 residues. The germline gives CDR1 LGHNA, CDR2 YNFKEQ. V gave up 1 base and J gave up 5 bases; unmatched junction bases: 2. The CDR3: CASSQGTSGDETQYF. CDR3 bases: TGTGCCAGCAGCCAAGGGACTAGCGGGGACGAGACCCAGTACTTC.

This sequence joins TRBV4-3 and TRBJ2-3; TRBD2 agrees at 8 bases. CDR3 length equals 18 residues. CDR1 is LGHNA, CDR2 YSLEER, per germline. V gave up 0 bases and J gave up 2 bases; unmatched junction bases: 10. The CDR3 DNA follows: TGCGCCAGCAGCCAAGAGAGAAGAACTAGCGGCTTCACAGATACGCAGTATTTT. This encodes CASSQERRTSGFTDTQYF.

This clonotype has a handful of counts. The CDR3 loop is CASSPPSSDAEAFF. CDR3 in DNA: TGTGCCAGCTCACCTCCCTCCTCAGACGCTGAAGCTTTCTTT. V and J are TRBV18 and TRBJ1-1; D uncertain. Germline V gives CDR1 KGHSH, CDR2 LQKENI. Deletions cut 3 bases from V and 6 bases from J, with 14 bases between. This CDR3 contains 14 residues.

This clonotype was counted only a few times. The junction departs from germline at one end; a sequencing error may be responsible. The genes are TRBV12-3 or TRBV12-4 and TRBJ2-1; a possible D gene is TRBD2 (6 bases). CDR3 size: 12 residues. CDR3 bases: TGTGCCAGCAGTCCCCCCTCCGGGACGGGGGTCTTC. It translates to CASSPPSGTGVF.

This clonotype was counted only a few times. The chain has TRBV12-3 or TRBV12-4 and TRBJ1-1; a possible D gene is TRBD1 (5 bases). Trimming took 5 bases from V and 5 from J, leaving 15 bases between them. This CDR3 contains 14 residues. The CDR3 loop is CASSLEGRRTEAFF. As DNA, the CDR3 is TGTGCCAGCAGTCTCGAGGGGCGTAGGACTGAAGCTTTCTTT.

In its sample, this clonotype was seen many times. The chain uses TRBV5-1 and TRBJ2-1; 12 nucleotides line up with TRBD2. Germline V gene data show CDR1 as SGHRS and CDR2 as YFSETQ. This CDR3 has 15 residues. The ends lost 1 base at V and 7 bases at J; junction bases unmatched: 3. CDR3 region: CASSLSSGGANEQFF. The DNA of the CDR3 is TGCGCCAGCAGCTTGTCTAGCGGGGGGGCTAATGAGCAGTTCTTC.

The sample holds a few counts of this clonotype. The genes are TRBV7-2 and TRBJ2-5; D is uncertain. Germline V CDR1 and CDR2: SGHTA, FQGNSA. The ends were cut back, 5 bases at V and 5 bases at J, with 12 bases in the middle. The CDR3 has 13 residues. DNA of the CDR3: TGTGCCAGCAGCCGAGGTTACTGGGAGACCCAGTACTTC. The encoded protein is CASSRGYWETQYF.

V usage is TRBV7-2 and J usage is TRBJ2-1; 16 bases fit TRBD2. Germline CDR1 SGHTA, CDR2 FQGNSA. The ends lost 5 bases at V and 1 base at J; junction bases unmatched: 5. CDR3 length equals 18 residues. The CDR3 DNA is TGTGCCAGCAGCCATGGGACTAGCGGGGGGGCATCCTACAATGAGCAGTTCTTC. Its protein product is CASSHGTSGGASYNEQFF.

This clonotype was observed many times. CDR3 amino acids: CASSLKMGYGGAYEQYV. The CDR3 DNA reads TGTGCCAGCAGCTTAAAGATGGGATATGGGGGGGCCTACGAGCAGTACGTC. This chain uses TRBV7-2 with TRBJ2-7, with 7 bases aligning to TRBD2. There are 17 residues in the CDR3. V gave up 2 bases and J gave up 2 bases; unmatched junction bases: 12. The V gene's germline CDR1 is SGHTA and CDR2 FQGNSA.

This clonotype was observed a few times. The chain has TRBV12-3 or TRBV12-4 and TRBJ2-2; the D is unclear. V dropped 1 base and J dropped 7 bases, with 4 bases sitting between them. CDR3 size: 12 residues. Here the CDR3 DNA reads TGTGCCAGCAGTTTAGATATCGGGGAGCTGTTTTTT. This encodes CASSLDIGELFF.

Ten or more counts support this clonotype. The gene calls are TRBV7-6 and TRBJ2-6; D is ambiguous. The CDR3 runs 17 residues. V lost 1 base and J 4 bases, leaving 14 bases between the germline ends. Germline V gene data show CDR1 as SGHVS and CDR2 as FNYEAQ. The CDR3 DNA is TGTGCCAGCAGCTTAGATGGGCAGGTGGCAGGGGCCAACGTCCTGACTTTC. Amino acid sequence: CASSLDGQVAGANVLTF.

This chain uses TRBV5-1 with TRBJ1-4, with D perhaps TRBD1 (6 bases). Trimming stripped 2 bases from V and 8 bases from J, with 16 bases between. The CDR3 has 15 residues. The germline CDR1 and CDR2 sequences are SGHRS and YFSETQ. The CDR3 here is CASSFTRGPREKLFF. The DNA for the CDR3 is TGCGCCAGCAGCTTCACCCGGGGGCCGAGGGAAAAACTGTTTTTT.

The chain links TRBV7-2 to TRBJ1-1, with D uncertain. The CDR3 is made up of 16 amino acids. V dropped 3 bases and J dropped 4 bases, with 18 bases sitting between them. The germline V gene encodes CDR1 SGHTA and CDR2 FQGNSA. The CDR3 region has the DNA TGTGCCAGCAGCTTTGGTAATCCCAGTCTAGGCACTGAAGCTTTCTTT. It yields the protein CASSFGNPSLGTEAFF.

V usage is TRBV12-3 or TRBV12-4 and J usage is TRBJ1-6; D unclear. V shed 5 bases and J shed 6 bases, with 11 bases lying between them. The CDR3 is made up of 14 amino acids. The CDR3 sequence: CASSREPLNSPLHF. The CDR3 DNA reads as TGTGCCAGCAGTCGGGAGCCTCTTAATTCACCCCTCCACTTT.